The clone carrying this T cell receptor (beta chain) was picked up many times. Antigen unknown. Germline loops: CDR1 MNHEY, CDR2 SVGEGT. V dropped 11 bases and J dropped 4; count of bases not matched to a gene: 19. This CDR3 is 16 amino acids long. TCRdb processed the RT-PCR reads anew with MiXCR; each CDR3 protein has one entry. This table has a few hundred thousand distinct CDR3 sequences, 6.5% to 8% appearing once. These data come from a study of response to subunit inactivated influenza vaccine. General study results and limits: T cells newly recruited by each seasonal influenza vaccination are few, the authors suggested.

This sample comprised PBMCs from blood, obtained less than 25 months after vaccination. The TCR comes from a man in his fifties or sixties who received an inactivated influenza vaccine. The rearrangement uses TRBV6-2 or TRBV6-3 and TRBJ1-2; 7 bases agree with TRBD1. This CDR3 reads CAPPGGRGTSPYGYTF. The DNA of the CDR3 is TGTGCCCCCCCGGGAGGCAGGGGGACCTCTCCCTATGGCTACACCTTC.